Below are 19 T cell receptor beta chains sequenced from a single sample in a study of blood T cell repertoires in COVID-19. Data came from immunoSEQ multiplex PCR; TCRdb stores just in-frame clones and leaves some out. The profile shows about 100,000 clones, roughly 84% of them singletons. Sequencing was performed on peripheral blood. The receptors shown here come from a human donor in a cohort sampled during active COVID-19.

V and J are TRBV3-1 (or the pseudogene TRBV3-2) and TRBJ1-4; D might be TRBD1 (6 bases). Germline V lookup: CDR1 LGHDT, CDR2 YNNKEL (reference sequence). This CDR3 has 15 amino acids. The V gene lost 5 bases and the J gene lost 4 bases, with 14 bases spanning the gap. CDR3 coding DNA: TGTGCCAGCAGCTCAACCGGGACATTTAATGAAAAACTGTTTTTT. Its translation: CASSSTGTFNEKLFF.

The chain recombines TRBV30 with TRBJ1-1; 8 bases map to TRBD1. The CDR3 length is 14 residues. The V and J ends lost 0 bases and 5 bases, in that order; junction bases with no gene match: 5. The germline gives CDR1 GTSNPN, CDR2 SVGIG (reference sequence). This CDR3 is CAWSVQGAGTEAFF. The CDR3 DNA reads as TGTGCCTGGAGTGTCCAGGGGGCGGGTACTGAAGCTTTCTTT. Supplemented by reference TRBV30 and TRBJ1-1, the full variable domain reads SQTIHQWPATLVQPVGSPLSLECTVEGTSNPNLYWYRQAAGRGLQLLFYSVGIGQISSEVPQNLSASRPQDRQFILSSKKLLLSDSGFYLCAWSVQGAGTEAFFGQGTRLTVV.

The CDR3 loop is CASRRGGSNQPQHF. The CDR3 DNA reads as TGTGCCAGCAGACGGGGGGGGAGCAATCAGCCCCAGCATTTT. The chain recombines TRBV28 with TRBJ1-5; TRBD1 is a possible D gene (5 bases). CDR1 MDHEN and CDR2 SYDVKM come from the germline V gene. V was cut by 6 bases and J by 1 base, with 10 bases left in between. The CDR3 has 14 residues.

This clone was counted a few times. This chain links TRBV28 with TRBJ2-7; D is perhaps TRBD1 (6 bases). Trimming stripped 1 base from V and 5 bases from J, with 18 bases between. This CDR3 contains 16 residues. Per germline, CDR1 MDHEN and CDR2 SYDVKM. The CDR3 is CASSLSLGAVDNEQYF. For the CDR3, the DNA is TGTGCCAGCAGTTTATCACTGGGGGCGGTGGACAACGAGCAGTACTTC.

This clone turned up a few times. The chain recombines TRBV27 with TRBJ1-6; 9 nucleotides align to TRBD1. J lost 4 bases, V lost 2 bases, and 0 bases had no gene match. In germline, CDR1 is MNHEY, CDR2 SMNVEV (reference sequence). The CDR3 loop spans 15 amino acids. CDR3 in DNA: TGTGCCAGCAGTTTAGGACAGGGGTATAATTCACCCCTCCACTTT. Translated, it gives CASSLGQGYNSPLHF.

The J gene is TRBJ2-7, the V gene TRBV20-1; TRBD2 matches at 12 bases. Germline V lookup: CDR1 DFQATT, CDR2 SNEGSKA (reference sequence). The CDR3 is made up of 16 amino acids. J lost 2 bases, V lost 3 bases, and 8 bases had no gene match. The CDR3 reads CSASNPTSGSAYEQYF. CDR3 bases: TGCAGTGCTAGTAACCCGACTAGCGGGAGCGCCTACGAGCAGTACTTC.

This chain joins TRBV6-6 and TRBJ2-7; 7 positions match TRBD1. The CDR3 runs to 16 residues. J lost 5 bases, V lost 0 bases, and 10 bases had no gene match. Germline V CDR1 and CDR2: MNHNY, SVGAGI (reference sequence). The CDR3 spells CASSYSDTGVSHEQYF. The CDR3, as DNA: TGTGCCAGCAGTTACTCGGATACAGGGGTTAGCCACGAGCAGTACTTC.

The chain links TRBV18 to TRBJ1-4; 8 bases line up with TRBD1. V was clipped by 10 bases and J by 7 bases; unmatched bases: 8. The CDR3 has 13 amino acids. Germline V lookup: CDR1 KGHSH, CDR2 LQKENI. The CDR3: CATTHRGAEKLFF. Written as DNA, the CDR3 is TGTGCCACCACCCACAGGGGGGCTGAAAAACTGTTTTTT.

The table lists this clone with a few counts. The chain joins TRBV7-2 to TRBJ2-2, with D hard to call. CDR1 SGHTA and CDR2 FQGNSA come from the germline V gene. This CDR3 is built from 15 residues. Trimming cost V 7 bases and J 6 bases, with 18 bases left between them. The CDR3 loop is CASKYEVMFPGELFF. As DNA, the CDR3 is TGTGCCAGCAAATATGAGGTTATGTTCCCCGGGGAGCTGTTTTTT.

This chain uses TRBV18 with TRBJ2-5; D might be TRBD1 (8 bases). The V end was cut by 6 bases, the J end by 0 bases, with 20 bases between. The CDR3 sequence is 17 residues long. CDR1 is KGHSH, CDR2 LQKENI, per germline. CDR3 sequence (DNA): TGTGCCAGCTCCCGGTCGGGGGGACAGGCGTACCAAGAGACCCAGTACTTC. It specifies CASSRSGGQAYQETQYF.

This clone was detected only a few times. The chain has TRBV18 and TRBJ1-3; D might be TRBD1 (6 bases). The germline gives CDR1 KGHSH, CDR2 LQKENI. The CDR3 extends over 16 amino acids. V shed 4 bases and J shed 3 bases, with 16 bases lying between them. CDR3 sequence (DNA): TGTGCCAGCTCACTACAGGGCCCCGGGTTTGGAAACACCATATATTTT. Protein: CASSLQGPGFGNTIYF.

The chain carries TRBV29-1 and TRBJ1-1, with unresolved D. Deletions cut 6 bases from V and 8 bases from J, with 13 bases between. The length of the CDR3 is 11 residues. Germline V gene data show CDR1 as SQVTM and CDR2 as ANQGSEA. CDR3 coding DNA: TGCAGCGTGGGCGGGCCAGGCGAAGCTTTCTTT. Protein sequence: CSVGGPGEAFF.

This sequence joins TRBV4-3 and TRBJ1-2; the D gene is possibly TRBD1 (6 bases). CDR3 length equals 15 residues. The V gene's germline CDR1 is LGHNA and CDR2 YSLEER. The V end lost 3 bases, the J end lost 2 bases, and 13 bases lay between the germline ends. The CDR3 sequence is CASSQPGAPNYGYTF. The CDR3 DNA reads TGCGCCAGCAGCCAGCCAGGGGCACCCAACTATGGCTACACCTTC.

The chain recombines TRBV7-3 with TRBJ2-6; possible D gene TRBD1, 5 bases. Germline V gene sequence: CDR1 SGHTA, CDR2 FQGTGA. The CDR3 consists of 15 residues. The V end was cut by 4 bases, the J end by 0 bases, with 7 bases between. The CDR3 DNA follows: TGTGCCAGCAGCTCAGGGCCCTCTGGGGCCAACGTCCTGACTTTC. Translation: CASSSGPSGANVLTF.

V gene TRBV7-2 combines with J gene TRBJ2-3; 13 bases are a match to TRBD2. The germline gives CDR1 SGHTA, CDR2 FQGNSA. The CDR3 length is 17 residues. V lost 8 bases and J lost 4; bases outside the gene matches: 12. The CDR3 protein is CASGQLRLAGGSDTQYF. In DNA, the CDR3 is TGTGCCAGCGGCCAGTTAAGACTAGCGGGAGGCTCAGATACGCAGTATTTT.

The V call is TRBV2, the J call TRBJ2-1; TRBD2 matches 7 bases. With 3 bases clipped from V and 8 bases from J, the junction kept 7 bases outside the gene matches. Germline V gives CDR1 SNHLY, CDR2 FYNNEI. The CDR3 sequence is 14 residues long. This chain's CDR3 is CASSDGLVNDEQFF. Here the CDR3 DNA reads TGTGCCAGCAGTGATGGACTAGTGAACGATGAGCAGTTCTTC.

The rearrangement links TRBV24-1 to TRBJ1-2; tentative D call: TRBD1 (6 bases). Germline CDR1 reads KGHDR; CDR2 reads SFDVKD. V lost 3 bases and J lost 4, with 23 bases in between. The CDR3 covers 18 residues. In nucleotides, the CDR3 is TGTGCCACCAGTGATGGACTGTCGGGACACATATCCGGCTATGGCTACACCTTC. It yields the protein CATSDGLSGHISGYGYTF.

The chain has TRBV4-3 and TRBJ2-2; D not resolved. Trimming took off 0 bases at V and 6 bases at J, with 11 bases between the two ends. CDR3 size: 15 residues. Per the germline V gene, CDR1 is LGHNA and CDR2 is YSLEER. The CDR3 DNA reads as TGCGCCAGCAGCCAAGATCGTCTAACGTCCGGGGAGCTGTTTTTT. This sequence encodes CASSQDRLTSGELFF.

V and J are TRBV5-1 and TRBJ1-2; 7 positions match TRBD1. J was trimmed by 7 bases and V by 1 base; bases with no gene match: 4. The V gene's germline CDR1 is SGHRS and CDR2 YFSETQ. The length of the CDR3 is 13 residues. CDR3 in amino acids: CASSLSGGLGYTF. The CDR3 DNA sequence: TGCGCCAGCAGCTTGTCAGGGGGTCTTGGCTACACCTTC. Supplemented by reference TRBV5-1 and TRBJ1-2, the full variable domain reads KAGVTQTPRYLIKTRGQQVTLSCSPISGHRSVSWYQQTPGQGLQFLFEYFSETQRNKGNFPGRFSGRQFSNSRSEMNVSTLELGDSALYLCASSLSGGLGYTFGSGTRLTVV.